Listed below are T cell receptor beta chains from one sample, sequenced in a study of identical twins. Using its own MiXCR run on the 5' RACE reads, TCRdb lists one record per CDR3 protein. The sample gives about 200,000 distinct CDR3 sequences, about 7.5% of which show up once; more than 1.5% is in the top ten. The sample also formed part of further work on yellow fever vaccine responses in identical twins.

Sequenced sample: memory (CD45RO+) T cells sorted from blood. These receptors came from a woman between 18 and 29 years old in good health. The CDR3 runs from the conserved cysteine through the conserved F or W. The D gene is left open where the match is weak. For some rows the clone size is stated as once, few or many, or as a class when expanded; others skip it.

d_call: -
j_call: TRBJ2-5
v_call: TRBV11-3
clone_size: -
cdr3_aa: CASSETGGGQETQYF
cdr3_nt: TGTGCCAGCAGCGAAACTGGGGGAGGACAAGAGACCCAGTACTTC

d_call: TRBD2
j_call: TRBJ2-1
v_call: TRBV3-1
clone_size: many
cdr3_aa: CASSAGTSGNNEQFF
cdr3_nt: TGTGCCAGCAGCGCCGGGACTAGCGGCAACAATGAGCAGTTCTTC

d_call: -
j_call: TRBJ2-5
v_call: TRBV2
clone_size: -
cdr3_aa: CASSGGQSRAQYF
cdr3_nt: TGTGCCAGCAGTGGCGGGCAATCGAGGGCCCAGTACTTC

d_call: -
j_call: TRBJ2-2
v_call: TRBV24-1
clone_size: many
cdr3_aa: CATSDLGQGLNTGELFF
cdr3_nt: TGTGCCACCAGTGATTTGGGGCAGGGGCTTAACACCGGGGAGCTGTTTTTT

d_call: -
j_call: TRBJ2-3
v_call: TRBV10-1
clone_size: few
cdr3_aa: CASSESGFRTDTQYF
cdr3_nt: TGCGCCAGCAGTGAGTCTGGATTTCGCACAGATACGCAGTATTTT

d_call: TRBD2
j_call: TRBJ2-5
v_call: TRBV6-2/TRBV6-3
clone_size: -
cdr3_aa: CASRDGLAGAQETQYF
cdr3_nt: TGTGCCAGCAGGGACGGACTAGCGGGAGCCCAAGAGACCCAGTACTTC

d_call: TRBD2
j_call: TRBJ2-5
v_call: TRBV4-1
clone_size: few
cdr3_aa: CASSQVRTSGMGETQYF
cdr3_nt: TGCGCCAGCAGCCAAGTACGCACTAGCGGGATGGGAGAGACCCAGTACTTC

d_call: TRBD1
j_call: TRBJ2-1
v_call: TRBV5-1
clone_size: many
cdr3_aa: CASRPGTGSNEQFF
cdr3_nt: TGCGCCAGCAGACCAGGGACAGGATCAAATGAGCAGTTCTTC

d_call: -
j_call: TRBJ2-2
v_call: TRBV5-1
clone_size: many
cdr3_aa: CASSLNLDGELFF
cdr3_nt: TGCGCCAGCAGCTTGAATTTGGACGGGGAGCTGTTTTTT

d_call: TRBD2
j_call: TRBJ2-3
v_call: TRBV5-6
clone_size: -
cdr3_aa: CASSEALAVSTDTQYF
cdr3_nt: TGTGCCAGCAGCGAGGCGCTAGCGGTAAGCACAGATACGCAGTATTTT

d_call: -
j_call: TRBJ2-5
v_call: TRBV7-8
clone_size: many
cdr3_aa: CASSFRVGGPQETQYF
cdr3_nt: TGTGCCAGCAGCTTCCGAGTAGGGGGACCCCAAGAGACCCAGTACTTC